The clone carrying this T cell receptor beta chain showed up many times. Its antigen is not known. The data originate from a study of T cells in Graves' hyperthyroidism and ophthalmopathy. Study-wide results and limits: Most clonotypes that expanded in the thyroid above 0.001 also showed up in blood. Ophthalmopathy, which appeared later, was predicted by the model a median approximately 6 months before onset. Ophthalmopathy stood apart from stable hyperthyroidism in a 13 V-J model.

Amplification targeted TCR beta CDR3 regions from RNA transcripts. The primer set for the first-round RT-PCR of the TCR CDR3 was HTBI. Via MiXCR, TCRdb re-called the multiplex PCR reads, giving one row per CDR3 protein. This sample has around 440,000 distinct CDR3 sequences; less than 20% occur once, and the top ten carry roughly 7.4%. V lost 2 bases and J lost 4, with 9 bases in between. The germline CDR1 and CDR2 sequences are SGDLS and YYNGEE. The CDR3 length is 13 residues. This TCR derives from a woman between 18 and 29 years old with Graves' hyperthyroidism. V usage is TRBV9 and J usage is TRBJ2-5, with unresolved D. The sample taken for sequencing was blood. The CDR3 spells CASSVRQAETQYF. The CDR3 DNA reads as TGTGCCAGCAGCGTGAGGCAGGCAGAGACCCAGTACTTC.